This paragraph covers one T cell receptor (beta chain) sequence. The V end was cut by 7 bases, the J end by 2 bases, with 3 bases between. The CDR3 extends over 11 amino acids. The data are from a study of blood T cell repertoires in COVID-19. About the study: The samples span acute and convalescent COVID-19 from the United States, Italy and Spain.

TCRdb's table, derived via immunoSEQ multiplex PCR, lists solely in-frame clones and lacks some. The sample includes 75,000 to 80,000 clones, about 86% of them seen just once. Sequencing was done on a sample of peripheral blood. This clonotype originated in a human donor in a cohort sampled during active COVID-19. The chain has TRBV12-3 or TRBV12-4 and TRBJ2-1; D is unresolved. CDR3: CASTTYNEQFF. In nucleotides, the CDR3 is TGTGCCAGCACCACCTACAATGAGCAGTTCTTC.